The rows below give T cell receptor beta chains drawn from one sample of a study of post-analysis software for immune sequencing data. Each CDR3 protein is one row after TCRdb ran MiXCR on the PCR reads. The sample shows hundreds of thousands of distinct CDR3 sequences, roughly 36% of them seen only once. Sequenced: blood. The receptors were gathered from a girl aged 5-17 years with multiple sclerosis. Both conserved end residues are part of each CDR3. Fields, in order: V gene, J gene, clone size, D gene, CDR3 DNA, CDR3 protein. The D gene is left open where the match is weak. For some rows the clone size is stated as once, few or many, or as a class when expanded; others skip it.

v_gene: TRBV20-1
j_gene: TRBJ2-1
abundance: .
d_gene: TRBD2
CDR3nt: TGCAGTGCTAGTGCAGCGGGGGGGAGGGACAATGAGCAGTTCTTC
CDR3aa: CSASAAGGRDNEQFF

v_gene: TRBV5-8
j_gene: TRBJ1-5
abundance: .
d_gene: TRBD1
CDR3nt: TGTGCCAGCAGTCGTCGCCGGGACAGAAGCAATCAGCCCCAGCATTTT
CDR3aa: CASSRRRDRSNQPQHF

v_gene: TRBV24-1
j_gene: TRBJ1-4
abundance: .
d_gene: TRBD1
CDR3nt: TGTGCCACCAGTGACCACTCGGACAGGGGAGGAAGGAATGAAAAACTGTTTTTT
CDR3aa: CATSDHSDRGGRNEKLFF

v_gene: TRBV20-1
j_gene: TRBJ2-1
abundance: .
d_gene: .
CDR3nt: TGCAGTGCTAGATCGGCCCGATCCAATGAGCAGTTCTTC
CDR3aa: CSARSARSNEQFF

v_gene: TRBV6-2/TRBV6-3
j_gene: TRBJ2-4
abundance: once
d_gene: .
CDR3nt: TGTGCCAGCAGTTACCTTACTCCGAGGACCAAAAACATTCAGTACTTC
CDR3aa: CASSYLTPRTKNIQYF

v_gene: TRBV7-2
j_gene: TRBJ2-1
abundance: .
d_gene: .
CDR3nt: TGTGCCAGCTTGTATTTCGATGAGCAGTTCTTC
CDR3aa: CASLYFDEQFF

v_gene: TRBV12-3/TRBV12-4
j_gene: TRBJ2-1
abundance: few
d_gene: TRBD2
CDR3nt: TGTGCCAGCAGTTTAATGCTAGCGGGGGGGGATGAGCAGTTCTTC
CDR3aa: CASSLMLAGGDEQFF

v_gene: TRBV7-2
j_gene: TRBJ1-4
abundance: few
d_gene: .
CDR3nt: TGTGCCAGCAGCTTAGGCCAGTTCGGGAAAGCTAATGAAAAACTGTTTTTT
CDR3aa: CASSLGQFGKANEKLFF

v_gene: TRBV12-3/TRBV12-4
j_gene: TRBJ1-2
abundance: .
d_gene: .
CDR3nt: TGTGCCAGCAGTTTAGCAGGGGATGGGGGCTACACCTTC
CDR3aa: CASSLAGDGGYTF

v_gene: TRBV6-2/TRBV6-3
j_gene: TRBJ2-1
abundance: few
d_gene: .
CDR3nt: TGTGCCAGCAGTTGGACAGGACTATACAATGAGCAGTTCTTC
CDR3aa: CASSWTGLYNEQFF

v_gene: TRBV6-4
j_gene: TRBJ2-3
abundance: .
d_gene: TRBD2
CDR3nt: TGTGCCAGCAGTGACTCAGCGGGGGGTCGAGATACGCAGTATTTT
CDR3aa: CASSDSAGGRDTQYF

v_gene: TRBV20-1
j_gene: TRBJ2-2
abundance: few
d_gene: .
CDR3nt: TGCAGTGCTATTACTAAAAAGAACACCGGGGAGCTGTTTTTT
CDR3aa: CSAITKKNTGELFF

v_gene: TRBV5-1
j_gene: TRBJ2-3
abundance: .
d_gene: .
CDR3nt: TGCGCCAGCAGCTTGGAAGGTCGCGAGGGGGGCACAGATACGCAGTATTTT
CDR3aa: CASSLEGREGGTDTQYF

v_gene: TRBV27
j_gene: TRBJ1-4
abundance: .
d_gene: TRBD1
CDR3nt: TGTGCCAGCAGCGTACAGGGGTCTAATGAAAAACTGTTTTTT
CDR3aa: CASSVQGSNEKLFF

v_gene: TRBV12-3/TRBV12-4
j_gene: TRBJ2-1
abundance: few
d_gene: .
CDR3nt: TGTGCCAGCAGTTTTGAGGGGGGATCCTACAATGAGCAGTTCTTC
CDR3aa: CASSFEGGSYNEQFF

v_gene: TRBV12-3/TRBV12-4
j_gene: TRBJ1-1
abundance: few
d_gene: TRBD1
CDR3nt: TGTGCCACCCGACCGGGACAGGGATGGACTGAAGCTTTCTTT
CDR3aa: CATRPGQGWTEAFF

v_gene: TRBV9
j_gene: TRBJ2-5
abundance: few
d_gene: .
CDR3nt: TGTGCCAGCAGCGTAGGAACAGCCACGGTGGAGACCCAGTACTTC
CDR3aa: CASSVGTATVETQYF

v_gene: TRBV19
j_gene: TRBJ1-2
abundance: few
d_gene: .
CDR3nt: TGTGCCAGTAGTAGGGACCATCATAACTATGGCTACACCTTC
CDR3aa: CASSRDHHNYGYTF

v_gene: TRBV29-1
j_gene: TRBJ2-1
abundance: few
d_gene: .
CDR3nt: TGCAGCGTTGTACTGGGGCACAGCTCCTACAATGAGCAGTTCTTC
CDR3aa: CSVVLGHSSYNEQFF

v_gene: TRBV28
j_gene: TRBJ2-7
abundance: .
d_gene: .
CDR3nt: TGTGCCAGCAGTCCCATTAGTGCGCCCGAGCAGTACTTC
CDR3aa: CASSPISAPEQYF

v_gene: TRBV7-2
j_gene: TRBJ2-3
abundance: many
d_gene: .
CDR3nt: TGTGCCAGCAGCTTAGCAGTAAGCACAGATACGCAGTATTTT
CDR3aa: CASSLAVSTDTQYF

v_gene: TRBV25-1
j_gene: TRBJ2-1
abundance: .
d_gene: .
CDR3nt: TGTGCCAGCACTCATGGTTACAATGAGCAGTTCTTC
CDR3aa: CASTHGYNEQFF

v_gene: TRBV20-1
j_gene: TRBJ2-5
abundance: few
d_gene: TRBD2
CDR3nt: TGCAGTGCTCCTGGGGGAGCGGGGGCTGAGACCCAGTACTTC
CDR3aa: CSAPGGAGAETQYF

v_gene: TRBV5-1
j_gene: TRBJ1-2
abundance: .
d_gene: .
CDR3nt: TGCGCTAGCAGCCCCGGGGGAGGGCCCGCTAACTATGGCTACACCTTC
CDR3aa: CASSPGGGPANYGYTF

v_gene: TRBV7-9
j_gene: TRBJ2-3
abundance: .
d_gene: .
CDR3nt: TGTGCCAGCAGCTTCATGGGCGGGTTGGGAGATACGCAGTATTTT
CDR3aa: CASSFMGGLGDTQYF

v_gene: TRBV30
j_gene: TRBJ2-5
abundance: .
d_gene: TRBD1
CDR3nt: TGTGCCTGGAGTGTTAACAGGGGAGAGACCCAGTACTTC
CDR3aa: CAWSVNRGETQYF

v_gene: TRBV6-5
j_gene: TRBJ1-3
abundance: .
d_gene: .
CDR3nt: TGTGCCAGCAGGCCGGGGGGCTCTGGAAACACCATATATTTT
CDR3aa: CASRPGGSGNTIYF

v_gene: TRBV5-1
j_gene: TRBJ2-2
abundance: few
d_gene: .
CDR3nt: TGCGCCAGCGGGGGGAACACCGGGGAGCGGTTTTTT
CDR3aa: CASGGNTGERFF

v_gene: TRBV4-3
j_gene: TRBJ2-1
abundance: few
d_gene: .
CDR3nt: TGCGCCAGCAGCCAAGATGCGCTCTCCACGGGGGCTGAGCAGTTCTTC
CDR3aa: CASSQDALSTGAEQFF

v_gene: TRBV20-1
j_gene: TRBJ2-3
abundance: .
d_gene: TRBD2
CDR3nt: TGCAGTGCAGGACTAGCGCCTTTGGACACAGATACGCAGTATTTT
CDR3aa: CSAGLAPLDTDTQYF

v_gene: TRBV4-1
j_gene: TRBJ1-2
abundance: .
d_gene: TRBD1
CDR3nt: TGCGCCAGCAGCCGACCTACAGGGGGAGCCAACTATGGCTACACCTTC
CDR3aa: CASSRPTGGANYGYTF

v_gene: TRBV13
j_gene: TRBJ1-6
abundance: .
d_gene: .
CDR3nt: TGTGCCAGCAGCTTAGGGGCCAGGGGAGCCCTCCACTTT
CDR3aa: CASSLGARGALHF

v_gene: TRBV6-2/TRBV6-3
j_gene: TRBJ1-2
abundance: few
d_gene: TRBD1
CDR3nt: TGTGCCAGCAGCCGTTCGACAGGGCCCGGCTACACCTTC
CDR3aa: CASSRSTGPGYTF

v_gene: TRBV5-1
j_gene: TRBJ2-7
abundance: .
d_gene: TRBD1
CDR3nt: TGCGCCAGCTGTCGGACAGGGGGCCTAAACGAGCAGTACTTC
CDR3aa: CASCRTGGLNEQYF

v_gene: TRBV3-1
j_gene: TRBJ1-1
abundance: few
d_gene: .
CDR3nt: TGTGCCAGCAGCCAAGCAGGGGCTGAAGCTTTCTTT
CDR3aa: CASSQAGAEAFF

v_gene: TRBV30
j_gene: TRBJ1-6
abundance: .
d_gene: .
CDR3nt: TGTGCCTGGAACCCCGGACAGCTTAATTCACCCCTCCACTTT
CDR3aa: CAWNPGQLNSPLHF

v_gene: TRBV29-1
j_gene: TRBJ2-1
abundance: .
d_gene: .
CDR3nt: TGCAGCGGATCCCAGGGTGACAATGAGCAGTTCTTC
CDR3aa: CSGSQGDNEQFF

v_gene: TRBV20-1
j_gene: TRBJ2-5
abundance: .
d_gene: TRBD2
CDR3nt: TGCAGTGCTAGAACCCCTAGCGGACAAGAGACCCAGTACTTC
CDR3aa: CSARTPSGQETQYF

v_gene: TRBV11-2
j_gene: TRBJ1-4
abundance: .
d_gene: TRBD1
CDR3nt: TGTGCCAGCAGTCGTACAGGGGTAGCAACTAATGAAAAACTGTTTTTT
CDR3aa: CASSRTGVATNEKLFF

v_gene: TRBV4-2
j_gene: TRBJ2-5
abundance: .
d_gene: .
CDR3nt: TGTGCCAGCAGCCAAGATGGGTGGTCGGAGACCCAGTACTTC
CDR3aa: CASSQDGWSETQYF

v_gene: TRBV27
j_gene: TRBJ2-7
abundance: once
d_gene: TRBD2
CDR3nt: TGTGCCAGCAGTAAGGGACTAGCGGGGGACGAGCAGTACTTC
CDR3aa: CASSKGLAGDEQYF

v_gene: TRBV6-6
j_gene: TRBJ2-7
abundance: few
d_gene: .
CDR3nt: TGTGCCAGCAGCTCCCAGGGGTGGGGAAGGTACGAGCAGTACTTC
CDR3aa: CASSSQGWGRYEQYF

v_gene: TRBV3-1
j_gene: TRBJ1-5
abundance: .
d_gene: .
CDR3nt: TGTGCCAGCAGCCAAGATCCCACCAATCAGCCCCAGCATTTT
CDR3aa: CASSQDPTNQPQHF